Following are 19 T cell receptor beta chains from one sample sequenced in a study of CD8+CD57+ T cells in acquired aplastic anemia. Profiles of TCR beta VDJ and CDR3 were generated from a genomic DNA template. One entry per CDR3 protein, called by TCRdb with MiXCR from the reads. The table records 150,000 to 200,000 distinct CDR3 sequences, under 75% of them present only once. The sequencing input was sorted CD4+, CD8+, or CD8+CD57+ T cells (not recorded which) from PBMCs. These receptors originate from a human donor in good health.

This clonotype has a single count. The chain uses TRBV20-1 and TRBJ1-3; a possible D gene is TRBD1 (6 bases). Per the germline V gene, CDR1 is DFQATT and CDR2 is SNEGSKA (reference sequence). CDR3 length: 12 residues. V was shortened by 7 bases and J by 7 bases, with 14 bases between the two germline ends. The CDR3 sequence is CSVTDRINTIYF. CDR3 DNA sequence: TGCAGTGTTACGGACAGAATCAACACCATATATTTT.

This rearrangement joins TRBV7-9 to TRBJ1-2; 10 bases agree with TRBD1. J gave up 6 bases and V 5 bases, and 9 bases lay outside the gene matches. The CDR3 runs to 15 residues. The germline gives CDR1 SEHNR, CDR2 FQNEAQ (reference sequence). The CDR3 protein is CASSGTGTGEHGYTF. The CDR3 DNA follows: TGTGCCAGCAGCGGCACCGGGACAGGGGAACATGGCTACACCTTC.

In this sample, this clonotype turned up once. The chain uses TRBV20-1 and TRBJ2-1; TRBD1 is a possible D gene (6 bases). V lost 6 bases to trimming and J lost 5 bases, with 20 bases between them. The CDR3 has 15 residues. Germline assignment: CDR1 DFQATT and CDR2 SNEGSKA (reference sequence). CDR3 nucleotide sequence: TGCAGTGCACGTGGAACATATGGACAGAACAATGAGCAGTTCTTC. Residues: CSARGTYGQNNEQFF.

The CDR3 DNA reads TGTGCCAGCAGCCTGTCCGGGACAGGAAAAACAGCCTACGAGCATTTT. Protein product: CASSLSGTGKTAYEHF. The chain is built from TRBV5-5 and TRBJ1-5, with 8 bases lining up with TRBD1. With 4 bases clipped from V and 14 bases from J, the junction kept 20 bases outside the gene matches. The CDR3 has 16 amino acids. CDR1 and CDR2 (germline): SGHKS, YYEKEE (reference sequence).

There are many counts of this clonotype. This chain links TRBV20-1 with TRBJ2-7; weak D call: TRBD2 (7 bases). V was trimmed by 6 bases and J by 4 bases, leaving 16 bases between them. This CDR3 contains 13 residues. The germline V gene encodes CDR1 DFQATT and CDR2 SNEGSKA (reference sequence). Written as DNA, the CDR3 is TGCAGTGCGGCCGGGGGGCGCGTGTACGAGCAGTACTTC. Translated: CSAAGGRVYEQYF.

This clonotype was detected once. V usage is TRBV2 and J usage is TRBJ2-7, with D maybe TRBD1 (6 bases). This CDR3 region has 12 residues. Germline V gene lookup returns CDR1 SNHLY and CDR2 FYNNEI. The V gene lost 5 bases and the J gene lost 6 bases, with 11 bases spanning the gap. The CDR3 is CASSQQGFEQYF. CDR3 DNA sequence: TGTGCCAGCAGTCAACAGGGCTTCGAGCAGTACTTC.

The rearrangement joins TRBV5-1 to TRBJ2-2; D is undetermined. Germline V gives CDR1 SGHRS, CDR2 YFSETQ. Trimming cost V 2 bases and J 3 bases, with 5 bases left between them. The CDR3 has 13 amino acids. The chain's CDR3 is CASSFAYTGELFF. Written as DNA, the CDR3 is TGCGCCAGCAGCTTCGCCTACACCGGGGAGCTGTTTTTT.

The chain employs TRBV10-2 and TRBJ1-1; D gene unclear. V was cut by 7 bases and J by 2 bases, with 23 bases left in between. The CDR3 contains 17 residues. Looked up from germline, CDR1 is WSHSY and CDR2 is SAAADI. CDR3 sequence: CASKGSLRAPLNTEAFF. DNA of the CDR3: TGCGCCAGCAAGGGCAGCTTAAGAGCACCCCTCAACACTGAAGCTTTCTTT.

This clonotype has more than one count but fewer than ten. CDR3 protein: CASRLKVGTDYEQYF. In DNA, the CDR3 is TGTGCCAGCAGATTAAAGGTTGGGACGGACTACGAGCAGTACTTC. This sequence joins TRBV7-8 and TRBJ2-7; tentatively, D is TRBD1 or TRBD2 (5 bases each). This CDR3 has 15 residues. V was pared by 6 bases and J by 3 bases, with 18 bases between. The germline gives CDR1 SGHVS, CDR2 FQNEAQ.

This clonotype was picked up a small number of times. The CDR3 nucleotides are TGTGCCAGCAGCTTAGGAACAGACAATGAGCAGTTCTTC. Protein: CASSLGTDNEQFF. The chain has TRBV7-7 and TRBJ2-1; D is undetermined. The CDR3 loop spans 13 amino acids. Trimming cost V 1 base and J 5 bases, with 6 bases left between them. Germline V CDR1 and CDR2: SSHAT, FNYEAQ (reference sequence).

There are many counts of this clonotype. The chain is built from TRBV7-9 and TRBJ2-7, with D possibly TRBD1 on 5 matching bases. The CDR3 is 11 amino acids. Germline CDR1 SEHNR, CDR2 FQNEAQ (reference sequence). V lost 5 bases, J lost 3 bases, and 5 bases lay in between. CDR3 residues: CASSDSYEQYF. The CDR3 coding sequence is TGTGCCAGCAGCGACAGCTACGAGCAGTACTTC.

V usage is TRBV10-3 and J usage is TRBJ2-5; TRBD2 matches at 7 bases. In germline, CDR1 is ENHRY, CDR2 SYGVKD. The V gene end was trimmed by 4 bases and the J gene end by 3 bases; junction bases not matched to a gene: 5. This CDR3 has 14 amino acids. Written as DNA, the CDR3 is TGTGCCATCAGTGTATCAGGGAGGGAAGAGACCCAGTACTTC. It yields the protein CAISVSGREETQYF.

J is TRBJ2-7 and V is TRBV2; 14 nucleotides match TRBD2. Losses at the gene ends were 4 bases for V and 6 bases for J; bases not matched to a gene: 5. Per germline, CDR1 SNHLY and CDR2 FYNNEI. This CDR3 spans 15 amino acids. In DNA, the CDR3 is TGTGCCAGCAGTGGGGGACTAGCGGGAGCAGTCGAGCAGTACTTC. Protein product: CASSGGLAGAVEQYF.

This clonotype was found many times. V and J are TRBV7-8 and TRBJ2-3; D is tentatively TRBD1 or TRBD2 (6 bases each). The CDR3 has 16 residues. Trimming shortened V by 5 bases and J by 0 bases, and 15 bases separated the two germline ends. Germline CDR1 reads SGHVS; CDR2 reads FQNEAQ. This CDR3 reads CASSQIRGASTDTQYF. The CDR3 DNA is TGTGCCAGCAGCCAGATTAGGGGGGCGAGCACAGATACGCAGTATTTT.

This clonotype occurred many times. This chain links TRBV11-2 with TRBJ2-1; D might be TRBD1 (5 bases). V was pared by 5 bases and J by 6 bases, with 23 bases between. The CDR3 sequence is 17 residues long. Germline assignment: CDR1 SGHAT and CDR2 FQNNGV. The CDR3 is CASSPNPSVGHLNEQFF. The CDR3 coding sequence is TGTGCCAGCAGCCCGAATCCGTCTGTTGGACACCTCAATGAGCAGTTCTTC.

J is TRBJ2-7 and V is TRBV10-3, with TRBD1 identical over 7 bases. The V segment lost 6 bases and the J segment 5 bases; nucleotides outside the gene matches: 7. This CDR3 has 13 residues. CDR1 and CDR2 from the germline V gene are ENHRY and SYGVKD. The CDR3: CAIRTGTVDEQYF. The CDR3 DNA is TGTGCCATCAGAACCGGGACAGTGGACGAGCAGTACTTC.

A note on this clonotype: The junction departs from germline at one end; a sequencing error may be responsible. The rearrangement joins TRBV4-1 to TRBJ2-2; D is uncertain. There are 13 residues in the CDR3. CDR1 MGHRA and CDR2 YSYEKL come from the germline V gene. The CDR3 nucleotides read TGTGCCAGCAGCCACCTGTCCCAGGGGGAGCTGTTTTTT. It codes for CASSHLSQGELFF.

The V gene is TRBV20-1, the J gene TRBJ2-5; D gene unclear. Germline V gene data show CDR1 as DFQATT and CDR2 as SNEGSKA (reference sequence). V was clipped by 3 bases and J by 1 base, with 9 bases between them. The CDR3 loop spans 13 amino acids. CDR3 sequence: CSARPIGQETQYF. The CDR3 nucleotides read TGCAGTGCTAGGCCGATCGGCCAAGAGACCCAGTACTTC.

V and J are TRBV2 and TRBJ1-2, with D hard to call. The CDR3 runs to 13 residues. The germline CDR1 and CDR2 sequences are SNHLY and FYNNEI. V shed 2 bases and J shed 3 bases, with 7 bases lying between them. CDR3 nucleotide sequence: TGTGCCAGCAGTGAACTGGCCTACTATGGCTACACCTTC. It specifies CASSELAYYGYTF.